Shown below are 11 T cell receptor beta chains from a single sample sequenced in a study of shared clonotypes between healthy human individuals. TCRdb keeps only in-frame clones here, not all; method: immunoSEQ multiplex PCR. Here the sample spans roughly 1,000,000 clones, approximately 80% being singletons. Sequenced: memory CD4+ T cells from PBMCs. The subset: CD45RA-negative fraction. The origin of the receptors is a man between 18 and 29 years old in good health. Some clones in this sample may be carry-over from other donors' samples.

This chain uses TRBV5-8 with TRBJ2-5; the D gene is possibly TRBD2 (6 bases). With 0 bases removed from V and 5 bases from J, the gap between germline ends came to 14 bases. The CDR3 is 15 residues long. Per germline, CDR1 SGHTS and CDR2 YDEGEE. CDR3 in amino acids: CASSLAPTGRETQYF. CDR3 DNA sequence: TGTGCCAGCAGCTTGGCCCCGACGGGGAGGGAGACCCAGTACTTC.

This sequence joins TRBV5-6 and TRBJ1-2; D remains ambiguous. Germline loops: CDR1 SGHDT, CDR2 YYEEEE. V lost 0 bases and J lost 4, with 7 bases in between. The CDR3 loop spans 13 amino acids. In DNA, the CDR3 is TGTGCCAGCAGCTTGGCCGGCCTCTATGGCTACACCTTC. Encoded protein: CASSLAGLYGYTF.

The chain couples TRBV28 to TRBJ2-7; 9 bases match TRBD2. V shed 3 bases, J shed 4 bases, and the junction held 7 bases outside the gene matches. The CDR3 runs 15 residues. CDR1 MDHEN and CDR2 SYDVKM come from the germline V gene. CDR3: CASSFTGTSKYEQYF. In DNA, the CDR3 is TGTGCCAGCAGTTTTACCGGGACTAGCAAATACGAGCAGTACTTC.

This chain connects TRBV6-5 to TRBJ2-3; the match to TRBD2 covers 15 bases. There are 15 residues in the CDR3. Germline CDR1 and CDR2: MNHEY and SVGAGI. The ends lost 8 bases at V and 4 bases at J; junction bases unmatched: 4. CDR3 in DNA: TGTGCCAGCCGGGGACTAGCGGGAGGTGCAGATACGCAGTATTTT. This sequence encodes CASRGLAGGADTQYF.

The rearrangement links TRBV28 to TRBJ1-1; D is uncertain. The CDR3 length is 15 residues. V was trimmed by 6 bases and J by 0 bases, leaving 14 bases between them. Germline CDR1 and CDR2: MDHEN and SYDVKM. CDR3 nucleotide sequence: TGTGCCAGCAGACTTTCTGGGAGGGTGAACACTGAAGCTTTCTTT. It codes for CASRLSGRVNTEAFF.

The chain uses TRBV5-1 and TRBJ2-7; 9 bases align to TRBD2. The CDR3 loop spans 16 amino acids. With 4 bases clipped from V and 5 bases from J, the junction kept 13 bases outside the gene matches. CDR1 and CDR2 (germline): SGHRS, YFSETQ. The CDR3 protein is CASSPTIAGVGNEQYF. The DNA for the CDR3 is TGCGCCAGCAGCCCTACAATAGCGGGAGTAGGAAACGAGCAGTACTTC.

The V and J genes are TRBV7-9 and TRBJ2-7; D is perhaps TRBD1 (6 bases). V lost 5 bases, J lost 2 bases, and 16 bases lay in between. The germline V gene encodes CDR1 SEHNR and CDR2 FQNEAQ (reference sequence). The CDR3 loop spans 15 amino acids. The CDR3, as DNA: TGTGCCAGCAGCCAAAGAACAGGGATAGCCTACGAGCAGTACTTC. Its translation is CASSQRTGIAYEQYF. Complete variable domain (other parts from reference TRBV7-9 and TRBJ2-7): DTGVSQNPRHKITKRGQNVTFRCDPISEHNRLYWYRQTLGQGPEFLTYFQNEAQLEKSRLLSDRFSAERPKGSFSTLEIQRTEQGDSAMYLCASSQRTGIAYEQYFGPGTRLTVT.

This clone showed up just a few times. The V gene is TRBV2, the J gene TRBJ1-5; no reliable D call. Germline CDR1 SNHLY, CDR2 FYNNEI. The V gene lost 11 bases and the J gene lost 5 bases, with 16 bases spanning the gap. This CDR3 is 13 amino acids long. The DNA of the CDR3 is TGTGCCTCAAACCGGGGTATGCATCAGCCCCAGCATTTT. This encodes CASNRGMHQPQHF. Complete variable domain (other parts from reference TRBV2 and TRBJ1-5): EPEVTQTPSHQVTQMGQEVILRCVPISNHLYFYWYRQILGQKVEFLVSFYNNEISEKSEIFDDQFSVERPDGSNFTLKIRSTKLEDSAMYFCASNRGMHQPQHFGDGTRLSIL.

The rearrangement joins TRBV6-1 to TRBJ2-3, with D possibly matching TRBD2 (5 bases). The germline V gene encodes CDR1 MNHNS and CDR2 SASEGT. This CDR3 contains 15 residues. V was shortened by 3 bases and J by 10 bases, with 20 bases between the two germline ends. DNA for the CDR3: TGTGCCAGCAGTGACGTTGGGGTCCCACGGCGGGCGCAGTATTTT. It translates to CASSDVGVPRRAQYF.

This rearrangement joins TRBV9 to TRBJ1-4; 7 positions match TRBD1. Germline V gene data show CDR1 as SGDLS and CDR2 as YYNGEE. The CDR3 is made up of 16 amino acids. The trim removed 7 bases at V and 0 bases at J, leaving 9 bases unmatched. Written as DNA, the CDR3 is TGTGCCAGCTCCCCGGGACAGAGGACAACTAATGAAAAACTGTTTTTT. Its protein product is CASSPGQRTTNEKLFF.

This clone was seen a handful of times. This chain's CDR3 is CASSLGTSGYNEQFF. The CDR3 region has the DNA TGTGCCAGCAGCCTCGGGACTAGCGGTTACAATGAGCAGTTCTTC. V and J are TRBV9 and TRBJ2-1; 11 bases are a match to TRBD2. There are 15 residues in the CDR3. CDR1 and CDR2 (germline): SGDLS, YYNGEE. V was clipped by 4 bases and J by 4 bases; unmatched bases: 4.